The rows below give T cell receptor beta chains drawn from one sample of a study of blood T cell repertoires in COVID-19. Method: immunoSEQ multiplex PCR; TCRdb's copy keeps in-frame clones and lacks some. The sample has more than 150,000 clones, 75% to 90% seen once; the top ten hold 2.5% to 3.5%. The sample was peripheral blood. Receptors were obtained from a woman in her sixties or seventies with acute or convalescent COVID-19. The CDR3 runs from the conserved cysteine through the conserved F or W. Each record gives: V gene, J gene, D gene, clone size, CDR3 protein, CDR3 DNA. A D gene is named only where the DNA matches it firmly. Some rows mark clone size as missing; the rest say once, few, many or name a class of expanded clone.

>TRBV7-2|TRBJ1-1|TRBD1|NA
CASSFRTGLGDTEAFF
TGTGCCAGCAGCTTCCGGACAGGCCTAGGGGACACTGAAGCTTTCTTT
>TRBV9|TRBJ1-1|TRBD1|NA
CASSLRDREGTEAFF
TGTGCCAGCAGCCTTAGGGACAGGGAAGGAACTGAAGCTTTCTTT
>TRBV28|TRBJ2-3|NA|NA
CASSLGGSTDTQYF
TGTGCCAGCAGTTTAGGGGGGAGCACAGATACGCAGTATTTT
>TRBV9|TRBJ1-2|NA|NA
CASSVGTVYGYTF
TGTGCCAGCAGCGTAGGGACAGTTTATGGCTACACCTTC
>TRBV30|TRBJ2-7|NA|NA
CAWSVEGRPMPYEQYF
TGTGCCTGGAGTGTAGAGGGCCGTCCTATGCCATACGAGCAGTACTTC
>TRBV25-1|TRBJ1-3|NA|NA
CASSTEYTIYF
TGTGCCAGCAGTACGGAGTACACCATATATTTT
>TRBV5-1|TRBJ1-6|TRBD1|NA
CASSLMGQGNYNSPLHF
TGCGCCAGCAGCTTGATGGGACAGGGGAACTATAATTCACCCCTCCACTTT
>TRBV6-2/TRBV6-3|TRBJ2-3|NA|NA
CASSYNRTQYF
TGTGCCAGCAGTTACAACAGGACGCAGTATTTT
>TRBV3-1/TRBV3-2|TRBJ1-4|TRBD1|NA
CASSQNRGVGEKLFF
TGTGCCAGCAGCCAGAACAGGGGGGTTGGTGAAAAACTGTTTTTT
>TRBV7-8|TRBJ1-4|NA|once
CASSLITRREKLFF
TGTGCCAGCAGCTTAATCACAAGGAGAGAAAAACTGTTTTTT
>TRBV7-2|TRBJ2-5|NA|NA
CASSTQQGSETQYF
TGTGCCAGCAGCACCCAACAGGGTTCGGAGACCCAGTACTTC
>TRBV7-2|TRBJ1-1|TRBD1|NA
CASSLFGTGGGVNTEAFF
TGTGCCAGCAGCCTCTTTGGGACAGGCGGAGGAGTGAACACTGAAGCTTTCTTT
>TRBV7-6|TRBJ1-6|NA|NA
CASSLDGSSYNSPLHF
TGTGCCAGCAGCTTAGACGGGAGCTCCTATAATTCACCCCTCCACTTT
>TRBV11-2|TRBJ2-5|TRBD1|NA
CASSVDRGLETQYF
TGTGCCAGCAGCGTGGACAGGGGGTTGGAGACCCAGTACTTC
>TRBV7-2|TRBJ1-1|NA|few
CASSLAPGQNTEAFF
TGTGCCAGCAGCTTAGCACCAGGCCAGAACACTGAAGCTTTCTTT
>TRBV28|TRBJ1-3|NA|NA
CASSLRVGNTIYF
TGTGCCAGCAGTTTAAGAGTTGGAAACACCATATATTTT